There are a few counts of the clone carrying this T cell receptor beta chain. It was with 60 Vbeta and 13 Jbeta primers that the PCR ran. Libraries were prepared by immunoSEQ multiplex PCR; TCRdb keeps only in-frame clonotypes and omits some of them. The sample consists of 100,000 or so clones, under 85% of them appearing once. Unmatched junction bases numbered 8, after V lost 4 bases and J lost 5 bases. The CDR3 contains 16 residues. The germline CDR1 and CDR2 sequences are SNHLY and FYNNEI. The data are from a study of cytomegalovirus exposure and HLA in healthy donors. The sequencing input was PBMCs. The rearrangement uses TRBV2 and TRBJ2-3; 11 bases are a match to TRBD2. The sequence derives from a young man in good health and CMV-seronegative. The CDR3 protein is CASSATGTSGQDTQYF. The CDR3 nucleotides are TGTGCCAGCAGTGCTACCGGGACTAGCGGCCAAGATACGCAGTATTTT.